What follows are 8 T cell receptor beta chains derived from one specimen sequenced in a study of cytomegalovirus exposure and HLA in healthy donors. PCR employed 60 Vbeta and 13 Jbeta primers. The method was immunoSEQ multiplex PCR; TCRdb's version includes in-frame clones alone and lacks a portion of them. The repertoire holds roughly 120,000 clones, with 80% as singletons. The sample was PBMCs. These receptors originate from a man aged 25-45 years in good health and CMV-seronegative.

The V and J genes are TRBV19 and TRBJ2-7; TRBD2 might be the D (6 bases). The germline CDR1 and CDR2 sequences are LNHDA and SQIVND (reference sequence). The CDR3 length is 15 residues. V dropped 6 bases and J dropped 3 bases, with 18 bases sitting between them. CDR3 bases: TGTGCCAGTAGCCAGGCCACTAGCAGATACTACGAGCAGTACTTC. The encoded protein is CASSQATSRYYEQYF.

The chain couples TRBV21-1 to TRBJ2-5; the table names TRBD1, a call not compared with the DNA. TRBV21-1 is a listed pseudogene. The CDR3 contains 15 residues. The CDR3 here is CASTTGQGLIETQYF. The CDR3 DNA is TGTGCCAGCACCACGGGACAGGGCCTGATTGAGACCCAGTACTTC.

The rearrangement links TRBV29-1 to TRBJ1-2, with D possibly being TRBD1 (5 bases). The germline V gene encodes CDR1 SQVTM and CDR2 ANQGSEA. Deletions cut 3 bases from V and 1 base from J, with 15 bases between. CDR3 length: 15 amino acids. The CDR3 region is CSVDVNGGGNYGYTF. The CDR3 nucleotides are TGCAGCGTTGATGTAAACGGGGGGGGTAACTATGGCTACACCTTC.

This chain links TRBV18 with TRBJ1-6; TRBD1 might be the D (5 bases). The germline gives CDR1 KGHSH, CDR2 LQKENI. V was clipped by 3 bases and J by 9 bases, with 12 bases between them. CDR3 length equals 14 residues. DNA of the CDR3: TGTGCCAGCTCACCCCACCAGGGAGGTTCACCCCTCCACTTT. Its protein is CASSPHQGGSPLHF.

The chain uses TRBV6-5 and TRBJ1-2; 11 positions agree with TRBD1. Per germline, CDR1 MNHEY and CDR2 SVGAGI. The CDR3 is 13 amino acids. Unmatched junction bases numbered 6, after V lost 8 bases and J lost 7 bases. For the CDR3, the DNA is TGTGCCAGCGGGACAGGGGGTCATGTTGGCTACACCTTC. It codes for CASGTGGHVGYTF.

Only one count was recorded for this clone. This chain connects TRBV25-1 to TRBJ2-2; D might be TRBD2 (5 bases). Germline V gene lookup returns CDR1 MGHDK and CDR2 SYGVNS. V was trimmed by 7 bases and J by 4 bases, leaving 19 bases between them. The CDR3 consists of 16 residues. CDR3 nucleotides: TGTGCCAGCACAAAATCACCTCGGGGAAGCACCGGGGAGCTGTTTTTT. Translating it yields CASTKSPRGSTGELFF.

The chain has TRBV27 and TRBJ2-1; D unclear. Trimming took off 5 bases at V and 3 bases at J, with 11 bases between the two ends. This CDR3 is built from 14 residues. Germline values: CDR1 MNHEY, CDR2 SMNVEV (reference sequence). CDR3 protein: CASSRPERYNEQFF. CDR3 coding DNA: TGTGCCAGCAGTCGTCCGGAGCGCTACAATGAGCAGTTCTTC.

CDR3 loop: CASSQGLLLGQGGQPQHF. The CDR3 DNA follows: TGTGCCAGCAGCCAGGGCCTTCTGTTAGGACAGGGAGGGCAGCCCCAGCATTTT. The chain uses TRBV4-2 and TRBJ1-5; 8 positions agree with TRBD1. Germline loops: CDR1 LGHNA, CDR2 YNFKEQ. CDR3 length: 18 amino acids. Losses at the gene ends were 3 bases for V and 7 bases for J; bases not matched to a gene: 17.